This record concerns one T cell receptor beta chain sequence. The data stem from a study of blood T cell repertoires in COVID-19. Study context: Sites in the United States, Italy and Spain provided acute and convalescent COVID-19 samples. The analysed material was cDNA or gDNA that came from T cells, B-cell-depleted T cells, or PBMCs.

Authors' processing steps: How many nucleated cells were present was estimated from reference gene primer amplification. TCRdb keeps only in-frame clones here, not all; method: immunoSEQ multiplex PCR. V and J calls and clone size come straight from that table; D and trimming were deduced from the DNA. Among roughly 120,000 clones listed, more than 80% were seen once. Seattle cases were enrolled at active infection and followed longitudinally. Germline V gene lookup returns CDR1 LGHNA and CDR2 YSLEER. The CDR3 runs to 17 residues. J lost 7 bases, V lost 3 bases, and 14 bases had no gene match. This clonotype was sampled from a woman aged 80 or over with COVID-19, enrolled during active disease. Material for sequencing was peripheral blood. This chain connects TRBV4-3 to TRBJ2-2, with 7 bases aligning to TRBD1. The CDR3 nucleotides are TGCGCCAGCAGCCAGGCACCGGGGCAGGGGGACGGCGGGGAGCTGTTTTTT. Translated: CASSQAPGQGDGGELFF.